A single sample is the source of the 8 T cell receptor beta chains below, sequenced in a study of cytomegalovirus exposure and HLA in healthy donors. 60 Vbeta and 13 Jbeta primers were used in PCR. The method was immunoSEQ multiplex PCR; TCRdb's version includes in-frame clones alone and lacks a portion of them. Of about 170,000 clones listed, 65% to 85% are singletons. Sequencing input: PBMCs. The receptors stem from a male donor in good health and CMV-seronegative.

The V call is TRBV28, the J call TRBJ1-5; D is ambiguous. There are 11 residues in the CDR3. The germline V gene has CDR1 MDHEN and CDR2 SYDVKM. V was cut by 9 bases and J by 5 bases, with 8 bases left in between. The CDR3 bases are TGTGCCAGTGGGCCTTATCAGCCCCAGCATTTT. This gives the protein CASGPYQPQHF. Filled out from reference TRBV28 and TRBJ1-5, the complete variable domain reads DVKVTQSSRYLVKRTGEKVFLECVQDMDHENMFWYRQDPGLGLRLIYFSYDVKMKEKGDIPEGYSVSREKKERFSLILESASTNQTSMYLCASGPYQPQHFGDGTRLSIL.

The chain employs TRBV30 and TRBJ2-7; maybe TRBD1 (5 bases). Germline V gene data show CDR1 as GTSNPN and CDR2 as SVGIG (reference sequence). Trimming removed 5 bases from V and 4 bases from J, with 12 bases in between. The CDR3 spans 12 residues. The CDR3 sequence is CAWGQGLYEQYF. As DNA, the CDR3 is TGTGCCTGGGGGCAGGGATTGTACGAGCAGTACTTC.

About this clone itself: Distinct nucleotide sequences in the sample also encode this CDR3. The chain links TRBV15 to TRBJ2-6, with 7 positions matching TRBD2. The CDR3 has 16 amino acids. V was pared by 1 base and J by 0 bases, with 0 bases of the junction left unmatched. Germline CDR1 and CDR2: LNHNV and YYDKDF (reference sequence). The CDR3 is CATSRGGGSGANVLTF. In nucleotides, the CDR3 is TGTGCCACCAGCAGAGGGGGGGGCTCTGGGGCCAACGTCCTGACTTTC. Full variable domain (missing parts from reference TRBV15 and TRBJ2-6): DAMVIQNPRYQVTQFGKPVTLSCSQTLNHNVMYWYQQKSSQAPKLLFHYYDKDFNNEADTPDNFQSRRPNTSFCFLDIRSPGLGDTAMYLCATSRGGGSGANVLTFGAGSRLTVL.

The sample holds one count of this clone. The V and J genes are TRBV6-5 and TRBJ2-5, with TRBD2 matching 15 bases. Trimming at V came to 6 bases and at J to 10 bases, leaving 6 bases not matched to a gene. CDR3 size: 14 residues. Per the germline V gene, CDR1 is MNHEY and CDR2 is SVGAGI. The CDR3 nucleotides are TGTGCCAGCAGGACGGGACTAGCGGGAGGTAGCCAGTACTTC. This translates into CASRTGLAGGSQYF.

The chain combines TRBV5-4 with TRBJ2-5, with D perhaps TRBD2 (7 bases). The CDR3 covers 16 residues. V was trimmed by 3 bases and J by 0 bases, leaving 15 bases between them. Germline assignment: CDR1 SGHNT and CDR2 YYREEE (reference sequence). The CDR3 here is CASSSPPGGYQETQYF. In DNA, the CDR3 is TGTGCCAGCAGCTCCCCCCCGGGGGGCTACCAAGAGACCCAGTACTTC.

The chain uses TRBV7-2 and TRBJ2-5; a weak D match, TRBD2 (6 bases). Trimming removed 1 base from V and 2 bases from J, with 14 bases in between. The CDR3 runs to 16 residues. Germline V gene sequence: CDR1 SGHTA, CDR2 FQGNSA. The CDR3 nucleotides are TGTGCCAGCAGCTTAGGAGGGGCCGGACTACAAGAGACCCAGTACTTC. It codes for CASSLGGAGLQETQYF.

The V gene is TRBV28, the J gene TRBJ2-7, with TRBD1 matching 7 bases. The CDR3 spans 14 residues. CDR1 is MDHEN and CDR2 is SYDVKM in the germline V gene. V gave up 4 bases and J gave up 2 bases; unmatched junction bases: 5. CDR3 sequence: CASSWRQGTYEQYF. DNA for the CDR3: TGTGCCAGCAGTTGGAGACAGGGAACCTACGAGCAGTACTTC.

The rearrangement joins TRBV28 to TRBJ1-2, with 8 bases that match TRBD1. The V gene's germline CDR1 is MDHEN and CDR2 SYDVKM. Germline trimming cut 3 bases from V and 4 bases from J; bases unmatched to any gene: 4. The CDR3 totals 14 residues. The CDR3 here is CASSLGQVGYGYTF. CDR3 DNA: TGTGCCAGCAGTTTGGGACAGGTGGGCTATGGCTACACCTTC.